This TCR beta chain came from a study of beta chain features in type 1 diabetes. On the study more broadly: Age and gender were similar between patients and healthy donors, as were cell yields.

Study-wide results and limits: All four CD4+ subsets of Type 1 diabetes patients contained TCRB CDR3s that were moderately but significantly shorter. In these data, an HLA type influence on TCRB rearrangement remained unresolved. A possible short-template PCR bias applies equally to patients and controls.

Every sorted population was more than 95% pure. Every isolated RNA sample was fully reverse transcribed, so sequencing captured expressed TCRB transcripts. Clones were read by immunoSEQ multiplex PCR, and TCRdb kept only the in-frame ones, dropping some. The sample gives a few hundred thousand clones, approximately 10% of which show up once; approximately 0.015% is in the top ten. V was clipped by 4 bases and J by 5 bases, with 9 bases between them. Germline CDR1 reads SGDLS; CDR2 reads YYNGEE. CDR3 length: 12 residues. Only a few counts were recorded for this clone. Its specificity is not known. The receptor's source is a man aged 25 to 40 with type 1 diabetes. This sequence joins TRBV9 and TRBJ1-2, with no clear D. The sample consisted of naive CD4+ T cells from blood. The CDR3 DNA reads as TGTGCCAGCAGCCAATCCGGGTATGGCTACACCTTC. It is translated as CASSQSGYGYTF.